One T cell receptor (beta chain) is described in this entry. CDR1 is MDHEN and CDR2 is SYDVKM in the germline V gene. CDR3 length equals 16 residues. V was pared by 3 bases and J by 7 bases, with 19 bases between. Assay used: immunoSEQ multiplex PCR; TCRdb lists only in-frame clones, some missing. This table has approximately 270,000 clones, roughly nine tenths appearing once. The record originates from a study of blood T cell repertoires in COVID-19. About the study: Sources were T cells, B-cell-depleted T cells, or PBMCs; the material itself was cDNA or gDNA.

Those who participated ranged in age from roughly 18 to 89 years and resided in 24 US areas. Recovered Cohort 3 donors showed two negative PCRs, clearance, or symptom resolution. The TCR originated in a woman aged 55-69 years who had recovered from COVID-19. The sample consisted of PBMCs or T cells enriched from blood (not recorded which). The J gene is TRBJ1-5, the V gene TRBV28; D possibly corresponds to TRBD1 (6 bases). In nucleotides, the CDR3 is TGTGCCAGCAGTTTTCATACGAACAGGGCGAGACAGCCCCAGCATTTT. The encoded protein is CASSFHTNRARQPQHF. Drawing the rest from reference TRBV28 and TRBJ1-5, the complete variable domain is DVKVTQSSRYLVKRTGEKVFLECVQDMDHENMFWYRQDPGLGLRLIYFSYDVKMKEKGDIPEGYSVSREKKERFSLILESASTNQTSMYLCASSFHTNRARQPQHFGDGTRLSIL.